The 2 T cell receptor beta chains reported below all come from one sample, sequenced in a study of CD8 T cells in ankylosing spondylitis. TCRdb re-derived calls from the 5' RACE reads in MiXCR, one entry per CDR3 protein. The profile shows about 400,000 distinct CDR3 sequences, 20% to 25% of them singletons. The material sequenced was blood, either unsorted or a sorted T cell fraction (not recorded which). Receptors originate from a male donor with ankylosing spondylitis or in good health (not recorded which).

Concerning this clonotype: It may be a read error: a sequence one base away is much more abundant. The gene calls are TRBV2 and TRBJ2-5, with a tentative D call TRBD1 (6 bases). CDR3 size: 13 residues. V was trimmed by 5 bases and J by 0 bases, leaving 7 bases between them. Germline values: CDR1 SNHLY, CDR2 FYNNEI. The CDR3 loop is CASSRTDQETQYF. The DNA for the CDR3 is TGTGCCAGCAGTCGGACAGACCAAGAGACCCAGTACTTC.

The chain's CDR3 is CAISENKVKGYYGYTF. CDR3 DNA: TGTGCCATCAGTGAGAATAAGGTTAAGGGGTACTATGGCTACACCTTC. This sequence joins TRBV10-3 and TRBJ1-2; a possible D gene is TRBD1 (5 bases). The CDR3 runs to 16 residues. The germline V and J ends were trimmed by 2 bases and 3 bases, with 16 bases remaining between them. Germline CDR1 is ENHRY and CDR2 is SYGVKD.